This record covers a single T cell receptor (beta chain). This entry comes from a study of blood T cell repertoires in COVID-19. Assay: immunoSEQ multiplex PCR; the TCRdb copy retains only in-frame clones and omits some. The sample contains about 100,000 clones, roughly 92% of which appear only once. Input material: peripheral blood. This clonotype was obtained from a man in his 70s with acute or convalescent COVID-19.

The CDR3 loop reads CASSETTGPNSPLHF. CDR3 nucleotides: TGTGCCAGCAGTGAAACGACAGGTCCCAATTCACCCCTCCACTTT. This chain links TRBV6-1 with TRBJ1-6; a weak D match, TRBD1 (6 bases). The V end lost 2 bases, the J end lost 7 bases, and 12 bases lay between the germline ends. This CDR3 spans 15 amino acids. Germline CDR1 MNHNS, CDR2 SASEGT.